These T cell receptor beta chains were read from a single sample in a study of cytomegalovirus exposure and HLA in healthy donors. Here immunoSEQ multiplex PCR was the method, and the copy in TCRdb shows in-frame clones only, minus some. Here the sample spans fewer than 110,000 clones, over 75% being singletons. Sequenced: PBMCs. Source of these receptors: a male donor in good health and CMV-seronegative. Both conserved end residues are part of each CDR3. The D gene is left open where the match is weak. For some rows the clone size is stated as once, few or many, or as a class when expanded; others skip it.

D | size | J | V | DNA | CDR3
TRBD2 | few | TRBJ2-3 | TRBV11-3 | TGTGCCAGCAGCCGTGGGGGACTACCAGCCACAGATACGCAGTATTTT | CASSRGGLPATDTQYF
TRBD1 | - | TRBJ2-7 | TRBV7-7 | TGTGCCAGCAGCCAGAACAGGGGTAGCTACGAGCAGTACTTC | CASSQNRGSYEQYF
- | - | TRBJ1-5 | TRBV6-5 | TGTGCCAGCAGTAGGACAGTAGGGCAGCCCCAGCATTTT | CASSRTVGQPQHF
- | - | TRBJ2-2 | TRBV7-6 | TGTGCCAGCAGCTCCCGCGAGGGGGAGGGCCCAGGCGGGGAGCTGTTTTTT | CASSSREGEGPGGELFF
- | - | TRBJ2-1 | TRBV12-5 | TGTGCTAGTGGTTTGATACTAGCACCCTCCTACAATGAGCAGTTCTTC | CASGLILAPSYNEQFF
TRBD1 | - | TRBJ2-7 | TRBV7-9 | TGTGCCAGCATCCCAGGGACAGTCCCTAACGAGCAGTACTTC | CASIPGTVPNEQYF
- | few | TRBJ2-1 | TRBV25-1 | TGTGCCAGCAGTGAATATAGCGTTGAGCAGTTCTTC | CASSEYSVEQFF
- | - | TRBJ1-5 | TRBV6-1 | TGTGCCAGCAGTGAAGGAGGGGGGGGCGGGCAGCCCCAGCATTTT | CASSEGGGGGQPQHF
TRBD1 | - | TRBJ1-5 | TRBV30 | TGTGCCTGGGGCCCACAGGGGGCGGATCAGCCCCAGCATTTT | CAWGPQGADQPQHF
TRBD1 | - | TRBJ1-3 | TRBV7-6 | TGTGCCAGCAGCCAAACAGGGGGCATGGGAAACACCATATATTTT | CASSQTGGMGNTIYF
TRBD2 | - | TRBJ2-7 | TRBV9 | TGTGCCAGCAGCCCCCACAGCGGGAGCTCCTACGAGCAGTACTTC | CASSPHSGSSYEQYF
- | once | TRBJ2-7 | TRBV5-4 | TGTGCCAGCAGTTCTCCCTACGAGCAGTACTTC | CASSSPYEQYF
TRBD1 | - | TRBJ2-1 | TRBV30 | TGTGCCCGACAGGGTGGTTCGGGGTCCTACAATGAGCAGTTCTTC | CARQGGSGSYNEQFF
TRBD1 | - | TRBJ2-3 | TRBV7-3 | TGTGCCAGCAGCTCCCGGACAGGGAGAGGGCTGGGCACAGATACGCAGTATTTT | CASSSRTGRGLGTDTQYF
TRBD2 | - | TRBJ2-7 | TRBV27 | TGTGCCAGCAGTTTAATGGGGGAGGGCCGGTACGAGCAGTACTTC | CASSLMGEGRYEQYF
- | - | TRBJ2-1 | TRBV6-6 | TGTGCCAGCAGTTACTACGGACAGGAGCAGTTCTTC | CASSYYGQEQFF
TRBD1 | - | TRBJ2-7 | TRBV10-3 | TGTGCCATCAGTGAGGGGACAGGGGGCTCGTCGAGGAACTACGAGCAGTACTTC | CAISEGTGGSSRNYEQYF
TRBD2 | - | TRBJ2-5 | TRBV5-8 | TGTGCCAGCAGCTTTAGGCGTAGCGGGGGGCAAGAGACCCAGTACTTC | CASSFRRSGGQETQYF
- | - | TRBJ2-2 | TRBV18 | TGTGCCAGCTCGCTACAGTTAACCGGGGAGCTGTTTTTT | CASSLQLTGELFF
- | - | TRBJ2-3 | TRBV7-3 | TGTGCCAGCAGCTTAGGCGCCGCGGGACGAGGAGATACGCAGTATTTT | CASSLGAAGRGDTQYF
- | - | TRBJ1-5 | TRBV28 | TGTGCCAGCAGTTCTTGGTCCTTAGGGAGTAATCAGCCCCAGCATTTT | CASSSWSLGSNQPQHF
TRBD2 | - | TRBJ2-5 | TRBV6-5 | TGTGCCAGCAGTTACGCGGCTAGCGGGAGGGAGACCCAGTACTTC | CASSYAASGRETQYF
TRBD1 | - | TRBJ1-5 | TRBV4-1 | TGCGCCAGCAGCCAAGAAAGGGGGACAGGAAATCAGCCCCAGCATTTT | CASSQERGTGNQPQHF
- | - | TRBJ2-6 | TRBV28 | TGTGCCAGCAGTCCTCCGACTTTCTATGGGGCCAACGTCCTGACTTTC | CASSPPTFYGANVLTF
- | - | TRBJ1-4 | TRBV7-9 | TGTGCCAGCAGCTTAGGCTCAGCGGAAAAACTGTTTTTT | CASSLGSAEKLFF
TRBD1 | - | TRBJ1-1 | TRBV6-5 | TGTGCCAGCAGTTACGCCAGGGGGCGCGGGACTGAAGCTTTCTTT | CASSYARGRGTEAFF
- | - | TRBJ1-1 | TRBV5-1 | TGCGCCAGCAGCTTTCACACCCGAGGGAACACTGAAGCTTTCTTT | CASSFHTRGNTEAFF